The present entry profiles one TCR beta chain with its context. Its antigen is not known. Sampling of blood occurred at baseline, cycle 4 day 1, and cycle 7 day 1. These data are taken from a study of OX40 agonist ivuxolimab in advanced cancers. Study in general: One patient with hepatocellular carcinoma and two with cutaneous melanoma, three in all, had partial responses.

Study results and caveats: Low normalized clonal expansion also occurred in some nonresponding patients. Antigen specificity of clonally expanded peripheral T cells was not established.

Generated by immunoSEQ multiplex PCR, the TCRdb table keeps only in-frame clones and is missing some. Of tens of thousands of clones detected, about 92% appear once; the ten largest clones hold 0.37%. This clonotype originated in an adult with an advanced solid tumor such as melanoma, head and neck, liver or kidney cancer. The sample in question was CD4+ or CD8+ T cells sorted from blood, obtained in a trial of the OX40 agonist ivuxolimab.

As DNA, the CDR3 is TGTGCCAGCAGTTCGACATTCAGACAGACAGGTTCGGAGCAGTACTTC. Translation gives CASSSTFRQTGSEQYF. The chain joins TRBV27 to TRBJ2-7; a possible D gene is TRBD1 (6 bases). The CDR3 totals 16 residues. Germline V lookup: CDR1 MNHEY, CDR2 SMNVEV (reference sequence). The germline V and J ends were trimmed by 4 bases and 7 bases, with 23 bases remaining between them.